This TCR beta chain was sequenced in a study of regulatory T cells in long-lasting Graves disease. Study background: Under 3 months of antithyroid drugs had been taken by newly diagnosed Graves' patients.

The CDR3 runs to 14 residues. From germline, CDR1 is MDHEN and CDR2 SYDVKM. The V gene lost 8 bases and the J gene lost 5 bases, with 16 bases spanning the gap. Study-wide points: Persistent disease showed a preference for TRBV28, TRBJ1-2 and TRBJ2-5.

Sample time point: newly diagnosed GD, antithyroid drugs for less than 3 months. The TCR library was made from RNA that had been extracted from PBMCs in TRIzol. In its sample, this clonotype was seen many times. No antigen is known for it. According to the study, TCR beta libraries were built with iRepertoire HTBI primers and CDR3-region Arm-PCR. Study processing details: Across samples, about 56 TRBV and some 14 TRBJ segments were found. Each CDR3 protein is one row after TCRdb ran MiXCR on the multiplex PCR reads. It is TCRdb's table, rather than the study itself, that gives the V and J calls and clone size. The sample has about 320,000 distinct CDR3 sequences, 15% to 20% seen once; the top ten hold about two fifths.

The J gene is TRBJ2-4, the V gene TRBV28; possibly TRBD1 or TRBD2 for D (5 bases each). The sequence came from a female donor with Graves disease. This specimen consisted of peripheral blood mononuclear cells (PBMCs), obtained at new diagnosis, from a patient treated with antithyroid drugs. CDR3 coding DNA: TGTGCCAGCTCCCGGGGCCCCCAGGAAAACATTCAGTACTTC. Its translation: CASSRGPQENIQYF.